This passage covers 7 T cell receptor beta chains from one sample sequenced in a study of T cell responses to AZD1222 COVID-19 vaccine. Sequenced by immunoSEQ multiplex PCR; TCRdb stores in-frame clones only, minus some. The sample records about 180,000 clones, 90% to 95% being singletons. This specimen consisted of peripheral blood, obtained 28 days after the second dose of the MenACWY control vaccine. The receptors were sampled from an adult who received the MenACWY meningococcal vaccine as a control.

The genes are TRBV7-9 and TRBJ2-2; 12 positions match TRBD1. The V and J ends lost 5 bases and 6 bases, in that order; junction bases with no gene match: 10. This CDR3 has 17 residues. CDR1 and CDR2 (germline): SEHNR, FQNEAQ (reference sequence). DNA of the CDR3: TGTGCCAGCAGCCCCTACGTGGGACAGGGGGCGTCCGGGGAGCTGTTTTTT. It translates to CASSPYVGQGASGELFF.

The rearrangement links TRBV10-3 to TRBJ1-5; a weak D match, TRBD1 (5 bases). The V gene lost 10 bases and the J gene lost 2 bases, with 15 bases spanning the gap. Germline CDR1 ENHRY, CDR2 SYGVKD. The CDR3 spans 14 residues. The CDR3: CAKGTSNGNQPQHF. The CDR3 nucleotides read TGTGCCAAAGGGACGTCCAACGGCAATCAGCCCCAGCATTTT.

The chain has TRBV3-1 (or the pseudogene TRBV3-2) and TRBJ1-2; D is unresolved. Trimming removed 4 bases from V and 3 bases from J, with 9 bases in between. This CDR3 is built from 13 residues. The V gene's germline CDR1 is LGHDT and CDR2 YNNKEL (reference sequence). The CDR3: CASSLRADYGYTF. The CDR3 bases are TGTGCCAGCAGCCTCCGCGCCGACTATGGCTACACCTTC.

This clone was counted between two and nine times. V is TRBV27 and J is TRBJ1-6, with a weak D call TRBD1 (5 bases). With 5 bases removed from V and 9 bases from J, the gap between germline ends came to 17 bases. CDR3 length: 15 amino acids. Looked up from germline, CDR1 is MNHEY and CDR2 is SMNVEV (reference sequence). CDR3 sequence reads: CASSPTQLRGSPLHF. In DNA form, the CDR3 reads TGTGCCAGCAGTCCGACACAGCTAAGGGGTTCACCCCTCCACTTT.

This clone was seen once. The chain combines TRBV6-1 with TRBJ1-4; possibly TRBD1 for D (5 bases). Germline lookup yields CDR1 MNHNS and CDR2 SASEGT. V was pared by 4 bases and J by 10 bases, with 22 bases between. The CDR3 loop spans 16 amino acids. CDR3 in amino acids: CASSGVRGGDLGKLFF. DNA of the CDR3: TGTGCCAGCAGTGGGGTCCGGGGCGGCGACCTCGGAAAACTGTTTTTT.

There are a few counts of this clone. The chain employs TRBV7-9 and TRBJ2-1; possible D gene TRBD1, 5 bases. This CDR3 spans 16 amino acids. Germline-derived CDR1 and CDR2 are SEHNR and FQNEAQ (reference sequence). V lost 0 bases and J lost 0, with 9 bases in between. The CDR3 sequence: CASSLAQGSSYNEQFF. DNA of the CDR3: TGTGCCAGCAGCTTAGCCCAGGGAAGCTCCTACAATGAGCAGTTCTTC.

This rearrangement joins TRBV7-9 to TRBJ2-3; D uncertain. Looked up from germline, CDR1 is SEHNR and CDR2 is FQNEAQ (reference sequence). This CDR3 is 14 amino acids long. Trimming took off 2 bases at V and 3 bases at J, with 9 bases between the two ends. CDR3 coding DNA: TGTGCCAGCAGCTTACATGGCAGTACAGATACGCAGTATTTT. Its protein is CASSLHGSTDTQYF.